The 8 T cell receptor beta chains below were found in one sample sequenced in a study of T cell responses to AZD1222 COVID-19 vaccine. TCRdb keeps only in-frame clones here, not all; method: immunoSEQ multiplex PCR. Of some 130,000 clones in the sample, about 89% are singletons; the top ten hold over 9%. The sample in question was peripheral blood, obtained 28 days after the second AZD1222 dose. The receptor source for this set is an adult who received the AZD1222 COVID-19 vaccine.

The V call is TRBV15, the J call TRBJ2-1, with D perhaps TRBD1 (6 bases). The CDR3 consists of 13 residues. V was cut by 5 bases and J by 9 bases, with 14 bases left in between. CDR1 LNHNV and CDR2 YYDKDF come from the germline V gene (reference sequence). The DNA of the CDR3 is TGTGCCACCAGCCCAGGGGCGATGGGTGAGCAGTTCTTC. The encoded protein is CATSPGAMGEQFF. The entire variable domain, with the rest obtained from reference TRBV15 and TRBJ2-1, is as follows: DAMVIQNPRYQVTQFGKPVTLSCSQTLNHNVMYWYQQKSSQAPKLLFHYYDKDFNNEADTPDNFQSRRPNTSFCFLDIRSPGLGDTAMYLCATSPGAMGEQFFGPGTRLTVL.

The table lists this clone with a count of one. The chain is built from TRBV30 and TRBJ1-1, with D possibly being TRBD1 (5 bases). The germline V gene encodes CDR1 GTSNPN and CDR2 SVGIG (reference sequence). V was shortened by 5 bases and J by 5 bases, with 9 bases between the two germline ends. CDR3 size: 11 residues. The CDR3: CAWGGATEAFF. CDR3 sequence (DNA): TGTGCCTGGGGAGGGGCTACTGAAGCTTTCTTT.

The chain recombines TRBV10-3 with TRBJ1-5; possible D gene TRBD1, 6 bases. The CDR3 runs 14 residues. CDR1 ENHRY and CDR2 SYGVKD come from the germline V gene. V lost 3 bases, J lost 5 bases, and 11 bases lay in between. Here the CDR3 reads CAISETQGYQPQHF. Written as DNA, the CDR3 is TGTGCCATCAGTGAAACACAGGGTTATCAGCCCCAGCATTTT.

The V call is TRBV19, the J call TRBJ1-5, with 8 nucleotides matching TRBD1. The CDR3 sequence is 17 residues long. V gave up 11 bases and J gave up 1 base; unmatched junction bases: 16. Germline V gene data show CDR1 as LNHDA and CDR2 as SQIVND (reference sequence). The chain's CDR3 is CASEARDRGGSNQPQHF. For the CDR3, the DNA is TGTGCCTCTGAGGCCCGAGACAGGGGAGGGAGCAATCAGCCCCAGCATTTT.

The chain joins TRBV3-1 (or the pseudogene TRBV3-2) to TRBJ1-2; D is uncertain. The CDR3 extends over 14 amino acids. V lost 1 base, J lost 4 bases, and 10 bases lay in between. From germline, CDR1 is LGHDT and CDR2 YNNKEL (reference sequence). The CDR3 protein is CASSQAAAAYGYTF. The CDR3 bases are TGTGCCAGCAGCCAAGCGGCGGCAGCCTATGGCTACACCTTC.

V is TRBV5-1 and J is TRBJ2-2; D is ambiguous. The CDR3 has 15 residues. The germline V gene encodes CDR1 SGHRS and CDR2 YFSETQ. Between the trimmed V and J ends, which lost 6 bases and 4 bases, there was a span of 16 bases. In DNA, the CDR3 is TGCGCCAGCAATCTGGTGGCAGGTTCCACCGGGGAGCTGTTTTTT. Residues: CASNLVAGSTGELFF.

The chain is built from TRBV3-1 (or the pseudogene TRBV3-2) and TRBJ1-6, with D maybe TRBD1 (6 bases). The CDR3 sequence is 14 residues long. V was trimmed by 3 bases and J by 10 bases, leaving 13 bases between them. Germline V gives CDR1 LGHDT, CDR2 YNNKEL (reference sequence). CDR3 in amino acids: CASSQDHRDSPLHF. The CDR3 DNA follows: TGTGCCAGCAGCCAGGATCACAGGGACTCACCCCTCCACTTT.

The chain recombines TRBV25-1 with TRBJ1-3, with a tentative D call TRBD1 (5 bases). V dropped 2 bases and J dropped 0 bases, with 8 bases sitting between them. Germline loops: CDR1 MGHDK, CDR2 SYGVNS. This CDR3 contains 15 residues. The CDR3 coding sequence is TGTGCCAGCAGTGAACCAGGGAGCTCTGGAAACACCATATATTTT. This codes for CASSEPGSSGNTIYF.